A selection of T cell receptor beta chains follows, all from one sample in a study of PD-L1 blockade in urothelial cancer. Only in-frame clones appear in the TCRdb table, and some are missing; sequencing was by immunoSEQ multiplex PCR. Found here are 85,000 to 100,000 clones, 87% of them singletons; the top ten hold roughly 2%. The sample was PBMCs, taken around atezolizumab (anti-PD-L1) treatment. All receptors come from a man between 60 and 75 years old with urothelial cancer. Each CDR3 is given with its conserved first and last residue. D genes are given only for firm matches. Size values are once, few and many counts, or a class for expanded clones, and some rows have none.

d_call	v_call	clone_size	j_call	cdr3_aa	cdr3_nt
TRBD1	TRBV19	.	TRBJ1-6	CASSIGSGQHNSPLHF	TGTGCCAGTAGTATAGGTTCGGGACAGCATAATTCACCCCTCCACTTT
.	TRBV27	.	TRBJ1-4	CASSLSRLNEKLFF	TGTGCCAGCAGTTTGTCCAGGTTGAATGAAAAACTGTTTTTT
TRBD2	TRBV4-1	.	TRBJ2-7	CASSQDGASGSQQYF	TGCGCCAGCAGCCAAGACGGGGCTAGCGGGAGTCAGCAGTACTTC
.	TRBV5-1	.	TRBJ2-3	CASSYRTEDTQYF	TGCGCCAGCAGCTATAGGACAGAAGATACGCAGTATTTT
.	TRBV4-1	.	TRBJ1-4	CASSQVQLTDEKLFF	TGCGCCAGCAGCCAAGTACAGCTTACTGATGAAAAACTGTTTTTT
.	TRBV2	.	TRBJ1-2	CASSGRGGNYGYTF	TGTGCCAGCAGTGGCAGGGGCGGCAACTATGGCTACACCTTC
.	TRBV19	.	TRBJ2-1	CASSETGSSYNEQFF	TGTGCCAGTAGTGAGACAGGTAGCTCCTACAATGAGCAGTTCTTC
TRBD2	TRBV5-1	.	TRBJ2-2	CASSLGRGLAGGPGTGELFF	TGCGCCAGCAGCCTGGGTCGTGGACTAGCGGGGGGGCCTGGGACCGGGGAGCTGTTTTTT
.	TRBV29-1	.	TRBJ2-7	CSVEYDARSYEQYF	TGCAGCGTGGAGTACGACGCACGCTCCTACGAGCAGTACTTC
.	TRBV11-3	.	TRBJ2-7	CASAGESYEQYF	TGTGCCAGCGCAGGGGAGTCCTACGAGCAGTACTTC
.	TRBV19	.	TRBJ2-5	CASAEGETQYF	TGTGCCAGTGCAGAGGGAGAGACCCAGTACTTC
.	TRBV6-5	once	TRBJ1-1	CAAGGRTNTEAFF	TGTGCCGCGGGGGGCCGTACGAACACTGAAGCTTTCTTT
.	TRBV4-1	.	TRBJ2-1	CASSHNNEQFF	TGCGCCAGCAGCCACAACAATGAGCAGTTCTTC
.	TRBV9	.	TRBJ1-6	CASSVDSSYNSPLHF	TGTGCCAGCAGCGTAGACAGCTCCTATAATTCACCCCTCCACTTT
TRBD2	TRBV11-3	.	TRBJ2-7	CASSLVRLAGGNYEQYF	TGTGCCAGCAGCTTAGTCCGACTAGCGGGGGGGAACTACGAGCAGTACTTC
.	TRBV12-5	.	TRBJ2-7	CASGLVRRSAYEQYF	TGTGCTAGTGGTTTGGTACGGAGATCGGCCTACGAGCAGTACTTC
TRBD1	TRBV2	once	TRBJ2-7	CASSTGTGVYEQYF	TGTGCCAGCAGTACCGGGACAGGGGTTTACGAGCAGTACTTC
TRBD2	TRBV27	.	TRBJ2-1	CASSSGGRGNEQFF	TGTGCCAGCAGTTCTGGCGGGAGAGGAAATGAGCAGTTCTTC
.	TRBV30	.	TRBJ2-3	CAWSSGTDTQYF	TGTGCCTGGTCCTCCGGCACAGATACGCAGTATTTT
TRBD1	TRBV19	.	TRBJ2-2	CASKSGGSNTGELFF	TGTGCCAGTAAATCAGGGGGATCGAACACCGGGGAGCTGTTTTTT
.	TRBV4-2	.	TRBJ1-4	CASSQGGVGGAQEKLFF	TGTGCCAGCAGCCAAGGAGGAGTAGGAGGGGCGCAAGAAAAACTGTTTTTT
.	TRBV2	once	TRBJ1-2	CASGGRNYGYTF	TGTGCCAGTGGAGGGCGGAACTATGGCTACACCTTC
.	TRBV6-6	once	TRBJ1-2	CASSYSYQVYGYTF	TGTGCCAGCAGTTACTCGTATCAGGTGTATGGCTACACCTTC
.	TRBV6-6	.	TRBJ2-7	CASNTGSSVYEQYF	TGTGCCAGCAATACCGGGTCATCGGTATACGAGCAGTACTTC
.	TRBV5-1	.	TRBJ2-1	CASRRETNEQFF	TGCGCCAGCAGAAGGGAGACAAATGAGCAGTTCTTC
TRBD2	TRBV18	.	TRBJ2-2	CASSSGLARNTGELFF	TGTGCCAGCTCATCTGGACTAGCGCGAAACACCGGGGAGCTGTTTTTT
.	TRBV27	.	TRBJ1-1	CASTQGSEAFF	TGTGCCAGCACTCAGGGATCTGAAGCTTTCTTT
.	TRBV18	.	TRBJ2-7	CASSQQGGDKAYEQYF	TGTGCCAGCTCACAACAGGGTGGGGATAAGGCCTACGAGCAGTACTTC
TRBD1	TRBV6-6	.	TRBJ1-2	CASRLDRAGNYGYTF	TGTGCCAGCAGGCTAGACAGGGCCGGGAATTATGGCTACACCTTC
.	TRBV5-1	.	TRBJ2-7	CASSLSHSTYEQYF	TGCGCCAGCAGCTTGTCACACAGTACCTACGAGCAGTACTTC